This T cell receptor beta chain was identified during a study of blood T cell repertoires in COVID-19 (dated by TCRdb to the early 2020s). Regarding the research as a whole: Samples covering the acute and convalescent phases of COVID-19 were provided by collaborators in the United States, Italy and Spain. The repertoires were released in a freely available public database intended as a resource for research on the immune response to SARS-CoV-2. Where available, HLA class I and class II types were obtained from metadata supplied by the sample provider rather than from assay-based typing. Nearly every sample came with metadata listing a de-identified subject ID, COVID-19 status, age in years and sex. The dataset comprised deeply sampled blood TCRbeta repertoires from subjects exposed to, actively infected with, or recovered from COVID-19. The samples were drawn from two sources: the first 160 participants of the ongoing ImmuneRACE study, and 1,254 subjects contributed by 6 global collaborators. The material from the prospective study consisted of cDNA or gDNA derived from T cells, B-cell-depleted T cells, or PBMCs.

One collaborating source in Seattle enrolled patients while the patients were actively infected and followed the patients over time throughout the course of disease. Collaborating institutions collected whole blood in K2EDTA tubes following their own protocols. For TCRbeta analysis, collaborator samples were shipped as frozen whole blood, as isolated PBMCs, or as DNA extracted from either sample type. Overall study results and their limits: How much clinical and demographic metadata was included differed by source and by participant, and the metadata was provided uncurated.

A remark on this clone: Its antigen has not been determined. No base qualities exist here, and no much larger clone lies one base off it.

For CDR1 and CDR2, the germline V gene lists MNHNS and SASEGT. The CDR3 has 16 amino acids, counting the end cysteine and phenylalanine. Only the CDR3 region is kept as DNA, spanning 48 bases read in frame from base 1. V sheds 1 base and J sheds 2 bases, leaving 12 bases between their ends. The immunoSEQ Assay, a bias-controlled multiplex PCR, was used to amplify TCRbeta CDR3 regions from genomic DNA. In the authors' own workflow: The number of nucleated cells in each sample was estimated from the amplification of reference gene primers within the assay. Sequence reads were collapsed and filtered to measure the absolute abundance of every unique TCRbeta CDR3 rearrangement. Productive Simpson clonality was computed per sample as the square root of Simpson's diversity index over productive rearrangements. What TCRdb holds here is the immuneACCESS table cut down to in-frame rearrangements. Part of the clones is not present; checked against another copy, under half of the missing clones reflect an unresolved V gene, and the others are unexplained. V, J and clone size reflect that table, while D and trimming were determined from the DNA. This sample holds 200,000 to 300,000 clones; around 86% were observed only once. In total, the top ten clones hold roughly 5% of the sample.

The sequence came from a woman in her sixties or seventies with COVID-19, enrolled during active disease. Sequencing was carried out using peripheral blood. The rearranged segments are TRBV6-1 and TRBJ1-5, with a weak D call of TRBD1 (5 bases match). The CDR3 protein: CASSEGGTIGNQPQHF. The nucleotide sequence reads as follows: TGTGCCAGCAGTGAAGGCGGGACGATCGGCAATCAGCCCCAGCATTTT.